The 11 T cell receptor beta chains in this list originate from one sample, sequenced in a study of identical twins (dated by TCRdb to the mid-2010s). The library came from 5' RACE. The instrument given in TCRdb is Illumina HiSeq 2000. The public reads were run again by TCRdb, first through fastp at Q25 and then through MiXCR, and only productive beta chains were kept. Every distinct CDR3 protein forms one entry, paired with its most common genes and DNA. This sample holds more than 1.5 million distinct CDR3 sequences; under 35% were observed only once. The ten largest clonotypes hold approximately 0.25% of the sample. Sequencing input: cord blood. The receptors were sampled from a newborn girl in good health.

This clonotype was recorded at least ten times. This sequence joins TRBV15 and TRBJ1-4; D not certain. The CDR3 totals 13 residues. Germline values: CDR1 LNHNV, CDR2 YYDKDF (reference sequence). V was pared by 6 bases and J by 4 bases, with 9 bases between. CDR3 sequence (DNA): TGTGCCACCAGGTCGACGGTTAATGAAAAACTGTTTTTT. It codes for CATRSTVNEKLFF.

The chain couples TRBV10-3 to TRBJ2-1, with D perhaps TRBD2 (5 bases). Germline V lookup: CDR1 ENHRY, CDR2 SYGVKD. The length of the CDR3 is 15 residues. The V end lost 6 bases, the J end lost 9 bases, and 21 bases lay between the germline ends. This CDR3 is CAISAARDVWGEQFF. In nucleotides, the CDR3 is TGTGCCATCAGCGCAGCTCGGGATGTCTGGGGTGAGCAGTTCTTC.

Here the CDR3 reads CASSLFGQSSYNEQFF. The CDR3 region has the DNA TGTGCCAGCAGTTTATTCGGACAGTCCTCCTACAATGAGCAGTTCTTC. J is TRBJ2-1 and V is TRBV28; D may be TRBD1 (6 bases). The ends were cut back, 1 base at V and 0 bases at J, with 10 bases in the middle. Germline lookup yields CDR1 MDHEN and CDR2 SYDVKM. The CDR3 covers 16 residues.

This chain uses TRBV10-3 with TRBJ2-5, with 10 bases identical to TRBD1. The CDR3 is 17 amino acids. The trim removed 2 bases at V and 11 bases at J, leaving 17 bases unmatched. The germline V gene encodes CDR1 ENHRY and CDR2 SYGVKD. CDR3 DNA: TGTGCCATCAGTGAGGGGATGAGGACAGGGGGTTTCAATGAGCAGTACTTC. It yields the protein CAISEGMRTGGFNEQYF.

This clonotype turned up a few times. This rearrangement joins TRBV28 to TRBJ2-5; D perhaps matches TRBD2 (5 bases). The closer fit of TRBJ2-7 to the DNA end suggests the J call may be wrong. From germline, CDR1 is MDHEN and CDR2 SYDVKM. The CDR3 consists of 15 residues. The CDR3 DNA sequence: TGTGCCAGCAGTTTAGGGCTAGCCATTTACTACGAGCAGTACTTC. Translating it yields CASSLGLAIYYEQYF.

The chain links TRBV5-1 to TRBJ1-6, with D unclear. This CDR3 comprises 14 residues. Between the trimmed V and J ends, which lost 0 bases and 2 bases, there was a span of 3 bases. The V gene's germline CDR1 is SGHRS and CDR2 YFSETQ. CDR3: CASSLDPYNSPLHF. CDR3 nucleotides: TGCGCCAGCAGCTTGGACCCCTATAATTCACCCCTCCACTTT.

Concerning this clonotype itself: Since a much larger clone is just one base distant, this may be a read error. V gene TRBV6-6 combines with J gene TRBJ2-1, with D uncertain. Germline CDR1 MNHNY, CDR2 SVGAGI (reference sequence). The CDR3 contains 13 residues. In DNA form, the CDR3 reads TGTGCCAGCGGCCCGAGCTCCTACAGTGAGCAGTTCTTC. Its translation is CASGPSSYSEQFF.

This clonotype was seen a few times. The CDR3 sequence is CSAGIWNTEAFF. In DNA, the CDR3 is TGCAGTGCGGGAATCTGGAACACTGAAGCTTTCTTT. The genes are TRBV20-1 and TRBJ1-1, with D unclear. This CDR3 comprises 12 residues. CDR1 and CDR2 (germline): DFQATT, SNEGSKA (reference sequence). Trimming shortened V by 6 bases and J by 1 base, and 9 bases separated the two germline ends.

The chain is built from TRBV20-1 and TRBJ2-3; D remains unclear. Looked up from germline, CDR1 is DFQATT and CDR2 is SNEGSKA (reference sequence). V lost 3 bases and J 0 bases, leaving 10 bases between the germline ends. The CDR3 is 14 amino acids. This CDR3 reads CSASKQTSTDTQYF. The CDR3 region has the DNA TGCAGTGCTAGTAAGCAGACTAGCACAGATACGCAGTATTTT.

The chain links TRBV27 to TRBJ2-7, with TRBD2 as a possible D gene (6 bases). With 3 bases removed from V and 3 bases from J, the gap between germline ends came to 12 bases. This CDR3 is built from 14 residues. Germline CDR1 MNHEY, CDR2 SMNVEV (reference sequence). CDR3 amino acids: CASSFAGRHYEQYF. CDR3 DNA sequence: TGTGCCAGCAGTTTCGCGGGGCGGCACTACGAGCAGTACTTC.

This clonotype occurred a few times. The V and J genes are TRBV6-1 and TRBJ1-2, with D hard to call. The germline CDR1 and CDR2 sequences are MNHNS and SASEGT. The CDR3 is 13 residues long. Trimming stripped 1 base from V and 4 bases from J, with 7 bases between. CDR3 region: CASSEDARYGYTF. CDR3 in DNA: TGTGCCAGCAGTGAAGACGCCCGCTATGGCTACACCTTC.